Below, 10 T cell receptor beta chains from the same sample are listed, as sequenced in a study of blood T cell repertoires in COVID-19. Generated by immunoSEQ multiplex PCR, the TCRdb table keeps only in-frame clones and is missing some. The profile shows 120,000 or so clones, around 88% of them singletons. Sequencing used peripheral blood. These receptors were obtained from a man older than 75 with active or convalescent COVID-19.

V and J are TRBV2 and TRBJ2-3, with a possible D match to TRBD2 (7 bases). Looked up from germline, CDR1 is SNHLY and CDR2 is FYNNEI. The CDR3 has 15 residues. Trimming took off 4 bases at V and 2 bases at J, with 13 bases between the two ends. The chain's CDR3 is CASSGSAGATDTQYF. The DNA of the CDR3 is TGTGCCAGCAGTGGTTCGGCGGGGGCCACAGATACGCAGTATTTT.

This clone was found once. The rearrangement links TRBV4-3 to TRBJ2-3, with D tentatively TRBD1 (7 bases). This CDR3 has 17 amino acids. The V and J ends lost 1 base and 5 bases respectively, with 19 bases between them. Per germline, CDR1 LGHNA and CDR2 YSLEER. CDR3 coding DNA: TGCGCCAGCAGCCAAGGATACAGGGGAGGAGGAAAAGATACGCAGTATTTT. It yields the protein CASSQGYRGGGKDTQYF.

The rearrangement joins TRBV5-1 to TRBJ2-2, with no clear D. The V and J ends lost 3 bases and 0 bases respectively, with 9 bases between them. The CDR3 runs 15 residues. The germline V gene encodes CDR1 SGHRS and CDR2 YFSETQ. DNA of the CDR3: TGCGCCAGCAGCTCTGGTCCAGCGAACACCGGGGAGCTGTTTTTT. As protein: CASSSGPANTGELFF.

This clone has just one count. The chain employs TRBV2 and TRBJ1-5, with D unresolved. This CDR3 is 15 amino acids long. Germline CDR1 reads SNHLY; CDR2 reads FYNNEI. With 3 bases removed from V and 0 bases from J, the gap between germline ends came to 9 bases. The CDR3 DNA reads as TGTGCCAGCAGTGATGGAGGTGGTAGCAATCAGCCCCAGCATTTT. Amino acids: CASSDGGGSNQPQHF.

This sequence joins TRBV21-1 and TRBJ1-5; the table's D call, TRBD1, has no DNA check behind it. TRBV21-1 is a pseudogene segment. The CDR3 is 14 amino acids. CDR3 in DNA: TGTGCCAGCACCCAGGGGGCGCGGGACCAGCCCCAGCATTTT. Protein: CASTQGARDQPQHF.

V gene TRBV18 combines with J gene TRBJ2-1; tentatively, D is TRBD1 (5 bases). V lost 0 bases and J lost 6, with 9 bases in between. This CDR3 contains 14 residues. Germline V CDR1 and CDR2: KGHSH, LQKENI. The CDR3, as DNA: TGTGCCAGCTCACCACCCCAGGGCAGCAATGAGCAGTTCTTC. It encodes CASSPPQGSNEQFF. Together with reference TRBV18 and TRBJ2-1, the CDR3 gives the full variable domain: NAGVMQNPRHLVRRRGQEARLRCSPMKGHSHVYWYRQLPEEGLKFMVYLQKENIIDESGMPKERFSAEFPKEGPSILRIQQVVRGDSAAYFCASSPPQGSNEQFFGPGTRLTVL.

This chain links TRBV2 with TRBJ2-5; possible D gene TRBD2, 6 bases. There are 15 residues in the CDR3. The V gene lost 4 bases and the J gene lost 5 bases, with 17 bases spanning the gap. The germline gives CDR1 SNHLY, CDR2 FYNNEI. The CDR3 sequence: CASSAPGEGPETQYF. Written as DNA, the CDR3 is TGTGCCAGCAGTGCCCCGGGAGAGGGCCCGGAGACCCAGTACTTC.

The chain recombines TRBV29-1 with TRBJ2-3, with TRBD1 matching over 9 bases. CDR1 is SQVTM and CDR2 is ANQGSEA in the germline V gene. The ends lost 7 bases at V and 1 base at J; junction bases unmatched: 3. The CDR3 loop spans 13 amino acids. The CDR3: CSARQGGTDTQYF. The CDR3 DNA sequence: TGCAGCGCAAGACAGGGGGGCACAGATACGCAGTATTTT.

A few counts support this clone. The chain combines TRBV3-1 (or the pseudogene TRBV3-2) with TRBJ1-2; 7 bases are shared with TRBD1. The CDR3 covers 15 residues. The J segment lost 5 bases and the V segment lost 3 bases, leaving 9 bases of the junction unmatched. Germline assignment: CDR1 LGHDT and CDR2 YNNKEL (reference sequence). The CDR3 bases are TGTGCCAGCAGCCACAAGACAGGGATTAGTTATGGCTACACCTTC. It is translated as CASSHKTGISYGYTF.

This clone has a handful of counts. V is TRBV7-9 and J is TRBJ1-4; 8 nucleotides align to TRBD1. The germline V gene encodes CDR1 SEHNR and CDR2 FQNEAQ (reference sequence). V dropped 5 bases and J dropped 8; count of bases not matched to a gene: 7. CDR3 length: 14 residues. CDR3 loop: CASSQRTGMEKLFF. CDR3 nucleotide sequence: TGTGCCAGCAGCCAAAGGACAGGGATGGAAAAACTGTTTTTT.